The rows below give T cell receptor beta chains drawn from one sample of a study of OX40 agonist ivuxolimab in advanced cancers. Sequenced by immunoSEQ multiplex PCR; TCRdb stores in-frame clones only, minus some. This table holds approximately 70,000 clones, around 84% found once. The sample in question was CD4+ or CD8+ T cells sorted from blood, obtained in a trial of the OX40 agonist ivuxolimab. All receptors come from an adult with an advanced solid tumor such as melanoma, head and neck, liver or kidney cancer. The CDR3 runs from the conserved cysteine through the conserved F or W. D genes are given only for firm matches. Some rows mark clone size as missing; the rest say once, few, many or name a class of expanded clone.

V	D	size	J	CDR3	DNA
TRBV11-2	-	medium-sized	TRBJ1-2	CASSLGHTELYGYTF	TGTGCCAGCAGCTTAGGCCACACTGAACTGTATGGCTACACCTTC
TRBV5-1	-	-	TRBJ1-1	CASSLSRLGVSGPVTEAFF	TGCGCCAGCAGCTTATCCCGCCTAGGTGTCTCAGGGCCCGTCACTGAAGCTTTCTTT
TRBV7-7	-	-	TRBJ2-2	CASSLEPNTGELFF	TGTGCTAGCAGCTTAGAACCTAACACCGGGGAGCTGTTTTTT
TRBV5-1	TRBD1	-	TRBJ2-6	CASSSGTGSSGANVLTF	TGCGCCAGCAGCTCCGGGACAGGGAGCTCTGGGGCCAACGTCCTGACTTTC
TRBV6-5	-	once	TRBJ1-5	CASSSNRVGQPQHF	TGTGCCAGCAGCTCAAACAGGGTAGGTCAGCCCCAGCATTTT
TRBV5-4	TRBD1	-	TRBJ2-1	CASSLGPTGGGYNEQFF	TGTGCCAGCAGCCTCGGACCGACAGGGGGGGGATACAATGAGCAGTTCTTC
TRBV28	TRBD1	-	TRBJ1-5	CASSFGLLTGSNQPQHF	TGTGCCAGCAGTTTTGGGTTGTTGACAGGGAGCAATCAGCCCCAGCATTTT
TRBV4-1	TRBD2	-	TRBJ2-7	CASSQDQASGSFEQYF	TGCGCCAGCAGCCAAGATCAGGCGAGCGGGAGCTTCGAGCAGTACTTC
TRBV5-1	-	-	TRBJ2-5	CASSFGLGGQETQYF	TGCGCCAGCAGCTTCGGGTTGGGCGGACAAGAGACCCAGTACTTC
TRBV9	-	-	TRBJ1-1	CASSVVTAGRDTEAFF	TGTGCCAGCAGCGTAGTAACGGCAGGAAGAGATACTGAAGCTTTCTTT
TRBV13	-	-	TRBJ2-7	CASSPEPPSSYEQYF	TGTGCCAGCAGCCCCGAACCGCCGAGCTCCTACGAGCAGTACTTC
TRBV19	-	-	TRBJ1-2	CASSITASNYGYTF	TGTGCCAGTAGTATTACAGCGAGTAACTATGGCTACACCTTC
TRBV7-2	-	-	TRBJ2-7	CASSLGSAGSYEQYF	TGTGCCAGCAGCTTAGGATCAGCGGGTTCCTACGAGCAGTACTTC
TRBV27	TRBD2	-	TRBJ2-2	CASSSGLAFSNTGELFF	TGTGCCAGCAGTTCCGGACTAGCCTTCTCGAACACCGGGGAGCTGTTTTTT
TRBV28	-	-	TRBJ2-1	CASQSARSYNEQFF	TGTGCCAGCCAAAGCGCCCGTAGCTACAATGAGCAGTTCTTC
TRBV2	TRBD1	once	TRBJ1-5	CASRDRGPYSNQPQHF	TGTGCCAGCAGGGACAGGGGACCCTATAGCAATCAGCCCCAGCATTTT
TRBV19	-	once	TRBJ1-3	CASSMGAGPGNTIYF	TGTGCCAGTAGTATGGGAGCAGGACCTGGAAACACCATATATTTT
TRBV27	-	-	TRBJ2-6	CASSLYPLQGLVDSGANVLTF	TGTGCCAGCAGTTTATATCCCCTACAGGGTCTGGTTGACTCTGGGGCCAACGTCCTGACTTTC
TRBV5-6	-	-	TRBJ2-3	CASSKTVTDTQYF	TGTGCCAGCAGCAAGACAGTCACAGATACGCAGTATTTT
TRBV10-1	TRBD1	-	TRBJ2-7	CASSRQGWGEQYF	TGCGCCAGCAGCCGACAGGGATGGGGCGAGCAGTACTTC
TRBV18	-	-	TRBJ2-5	CASSPSSQTQETQYF	TGTGCCAGCTCACCATCAAGCCAAACCCAAGAGACCCAGTACTTC
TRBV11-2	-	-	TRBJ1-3	CASSFSGNGGNTIYF	TGTGCCAGCAGCTTTTCCGGGAACGGTGGAAACACCATATATTTT
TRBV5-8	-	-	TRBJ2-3	CASSLGAITDTQYF	TGTGCCAGCAGCTTGGGGGCAATCACAGATACGCAGTATTTT
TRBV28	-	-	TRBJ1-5	CASARGRIDQPQHF	TGTGCCAGCGCCCGGGGGAGAATTGATCAGCCCCAGCATTTT
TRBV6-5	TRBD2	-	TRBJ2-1	CASSYLLAGGHNEQFF	TGTGCCAGCAGTTACCTACTAGCGGGAGGACACAATGAGCAGTTCTTC
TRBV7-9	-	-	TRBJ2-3	CASSLAGGSTDTQYF	TGTGCCAGCAGCTTAGCGGGAGGTAGCACAGATACGCAGTATTTT
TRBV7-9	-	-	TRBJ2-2	CASSYRVAVTGELFF	TGTGCCAGCAGCTACAGGGTCGCGGTCACCGGGGAGCTGTTTTTT
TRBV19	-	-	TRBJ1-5	CASSTWGLRDNQPQHF	TGTGCCAGTAGTACGTGGGGACTGAGGGATAATCAGCCCCAGCATTTT
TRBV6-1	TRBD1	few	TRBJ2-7	CASSEPPGQGSDEQYF	TGTGCCAGCAGTGAACCACCGGGACAGGGATCGGACGAGCAGTACTTC
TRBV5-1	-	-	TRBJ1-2	CASSLDADYGYTF	TGCGCCAGCAGCTTGGATGCAGACTATGGCTACACCTTC
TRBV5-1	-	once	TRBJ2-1	CASSLARFFLGNEQFF	TGCGCCAGCAGCTTGGCGCGCTTTTTCCTTGGCAATGAGCAGTTCTTC
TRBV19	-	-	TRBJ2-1	CASSIALDQNNEQFF	TGTGCCAGTAGTATAGCCCTGGACCAGAACAATGAGCAGTTCTTC
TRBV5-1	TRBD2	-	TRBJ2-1	CASSLVTSGSDEQFF	TGCGCCAGCAGCTTGGTTACTAGCGGGAGTGATGAGCAGTTCTTC
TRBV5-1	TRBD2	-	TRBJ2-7	CASSIGTSGRARYEQYF	TGCGCCAGCAGCATTGGGACTAGCGGGAGGGCCAGGTACGAGCAGTACTTC
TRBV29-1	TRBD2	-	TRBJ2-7	CSVAIAGGSYEQYF	TGCAGCGTAGCTATAGCGGGAGGGTCCTACGAGCAGTACTTC
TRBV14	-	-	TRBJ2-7	CASSQDPSPLNGYYEQYF	TGTGCCAGCAGCCAAGATCCAAGCCCCCTGAACGGGTACTACGAGCAGTACTTC
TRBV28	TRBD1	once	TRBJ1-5	CASSDRGDYRPQHF	TGTGCCAGCAGTGACAGGGGGGACTATCGGCCCCAGCATTTT
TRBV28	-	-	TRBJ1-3	CASSPPIGNTIYF	TGTGCCAGCAGTCCTCCCATTGGAAACACCATATATTTT
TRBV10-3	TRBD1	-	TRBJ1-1	CASNRDRGRDTEAFF	TGTGCCAGCAACCGGGACAGGGGGCGGGACACTGAAGCTTTCTTT
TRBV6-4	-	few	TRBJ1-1	CASSEGVGTEAFF	TGTGCCAGCAGTGAGGGGGTTGGCACTGAAGCTTTCTTT
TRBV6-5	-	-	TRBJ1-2	CASSYSTGRGYTF	TGTGCCAGCAGTTACTCAACAGGGAGAGGCTACACCTTC
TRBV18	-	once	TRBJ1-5	CASSPQGQTNQPQHF	TGTGCCAGCTCACCACAGGGGCAGACCAATCAGCCCCAGCATTTT
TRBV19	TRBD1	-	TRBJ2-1	CASSDRVRSYNEQFF	TGTGCCAGTAGCGACAGGGTCAGGTCCTACAATGAGCAGTTCTTC
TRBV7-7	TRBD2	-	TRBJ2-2	CASGGITGELFF	TGTGCTAGCGGGGGTATCACCGGGGAGCTGTTTTTT
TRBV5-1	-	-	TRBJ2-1	CASSLDRQSNEQFF	TGCGCCAGCAGCTTGGATAGACAGAGCAATGAGCAGTTCTTC
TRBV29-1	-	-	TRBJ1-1	CSAQWEAEAFF	TGCAGCGCTCAGTGGGAGGCTGAAGCTTTCTTT